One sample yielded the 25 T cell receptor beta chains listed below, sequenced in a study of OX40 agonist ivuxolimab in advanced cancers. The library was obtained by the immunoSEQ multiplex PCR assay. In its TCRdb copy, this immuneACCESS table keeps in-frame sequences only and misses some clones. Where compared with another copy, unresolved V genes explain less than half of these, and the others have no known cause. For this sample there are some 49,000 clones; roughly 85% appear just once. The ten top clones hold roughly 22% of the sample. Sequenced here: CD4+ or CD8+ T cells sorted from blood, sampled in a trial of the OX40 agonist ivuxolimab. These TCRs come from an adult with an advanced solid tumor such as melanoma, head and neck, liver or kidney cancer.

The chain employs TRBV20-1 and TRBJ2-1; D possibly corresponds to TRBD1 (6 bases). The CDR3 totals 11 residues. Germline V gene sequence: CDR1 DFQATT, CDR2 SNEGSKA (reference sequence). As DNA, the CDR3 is TGCGCGGACAGAGAGGGGAATGAGCAGTTCTTC. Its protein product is CADREGNEQFF.

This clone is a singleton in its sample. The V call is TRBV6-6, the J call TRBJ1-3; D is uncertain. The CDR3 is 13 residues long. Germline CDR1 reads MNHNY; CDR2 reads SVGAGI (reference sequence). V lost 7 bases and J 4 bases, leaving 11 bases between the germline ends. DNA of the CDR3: TGTGCCAGCACCTCTTCAATGGGAAACACCATATATTTT. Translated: CASTSSMGNTIYF.

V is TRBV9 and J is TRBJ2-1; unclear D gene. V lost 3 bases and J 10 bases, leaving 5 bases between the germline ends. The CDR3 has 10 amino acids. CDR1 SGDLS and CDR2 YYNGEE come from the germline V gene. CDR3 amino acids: CASSGAEQFF. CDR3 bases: TGTGCCAGCAGCGGGGCGGAGCAGTTCTTC.

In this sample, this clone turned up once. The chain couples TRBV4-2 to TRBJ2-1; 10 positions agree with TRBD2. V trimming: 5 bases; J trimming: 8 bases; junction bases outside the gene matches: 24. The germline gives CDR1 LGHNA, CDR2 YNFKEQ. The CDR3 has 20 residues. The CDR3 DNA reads TGTGCCAGCAGCGCTAGGAGGGTAGCGGGGGGCCCCACACCCGAGTATGAGCAGTTCTTC. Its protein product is CASSARRVAGGPTPEYEQFF.

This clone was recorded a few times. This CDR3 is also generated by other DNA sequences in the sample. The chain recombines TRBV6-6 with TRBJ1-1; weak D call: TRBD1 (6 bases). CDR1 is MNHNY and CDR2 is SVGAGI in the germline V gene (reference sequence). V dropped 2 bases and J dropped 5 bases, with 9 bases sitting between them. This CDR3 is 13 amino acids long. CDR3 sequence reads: CASSYGGGTEAFF. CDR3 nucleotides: TGTGCCAGCAGTTACGGAGGGGGGACTGAAGCTTTCTTT.

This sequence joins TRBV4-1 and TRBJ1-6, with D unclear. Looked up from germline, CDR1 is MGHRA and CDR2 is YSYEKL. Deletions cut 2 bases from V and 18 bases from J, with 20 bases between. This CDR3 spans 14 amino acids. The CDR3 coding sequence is TGCGCCAGCAGCCAAAATGAGATCGACCCAGCTCACCACTTT. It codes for CASSQNEIDPAHHF.

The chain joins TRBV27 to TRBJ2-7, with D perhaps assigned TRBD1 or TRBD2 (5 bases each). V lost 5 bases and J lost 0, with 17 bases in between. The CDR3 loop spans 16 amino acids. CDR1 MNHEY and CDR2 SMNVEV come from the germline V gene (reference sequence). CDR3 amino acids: CASSDSGTGSSYEQYF. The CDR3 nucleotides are TGTGCCAGCAGTGACTCCGGGACGGGAAGCTCCTACGAGCAGTACTTC.

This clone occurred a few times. CDR3 in DNA: TGTGCCAGCAGACCCGGGAGTAACACCGGGGAGCTGTTTTTT. Its translation: CASRPGSNTGELFF. V and J are TRBV6-5 and TRBJ2-2, with TRBD2 as a possible D gene (6 bases). Trimming shortened V by 6 bases and J by 2 bases, and 10 bases separated the two germline ends. The CDR3 sequence is 14 residues long. Per germline, CDR1 MNHEY and CDR2 SVGAGI.

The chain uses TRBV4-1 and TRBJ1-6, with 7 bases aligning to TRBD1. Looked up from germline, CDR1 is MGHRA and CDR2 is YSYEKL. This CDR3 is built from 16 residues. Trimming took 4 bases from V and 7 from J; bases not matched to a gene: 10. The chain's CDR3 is CASSLYSGTENSPLHF. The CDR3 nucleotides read TGCGCCAGCAGCCTATACTCCGGGACAGAGAATTCACCCCTCCACTTT.

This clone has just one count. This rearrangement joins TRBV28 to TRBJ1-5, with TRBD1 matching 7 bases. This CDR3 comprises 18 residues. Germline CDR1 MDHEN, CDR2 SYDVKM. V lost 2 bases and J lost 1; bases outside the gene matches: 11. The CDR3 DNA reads TGTGCCAGCAGTTTAGGTGTACAGGGGTGGGAAAGCAATCAGCCCCAGCATTTT. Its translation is CASSLGVQGWESNQPQHF.

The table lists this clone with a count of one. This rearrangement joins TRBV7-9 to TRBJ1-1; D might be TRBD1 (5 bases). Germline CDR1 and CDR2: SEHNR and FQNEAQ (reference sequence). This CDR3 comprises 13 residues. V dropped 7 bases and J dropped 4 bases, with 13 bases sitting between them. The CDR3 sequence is CASTFRGSTEAFF. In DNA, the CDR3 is TGTGCCAGCACCTTTCGGGGCAGCACTGAAGCTTTCTTT.

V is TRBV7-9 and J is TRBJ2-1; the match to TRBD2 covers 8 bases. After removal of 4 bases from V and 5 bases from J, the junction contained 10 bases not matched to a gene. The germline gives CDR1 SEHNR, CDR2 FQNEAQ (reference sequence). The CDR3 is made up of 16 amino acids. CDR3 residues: CASSWLAGGAHNEQFF. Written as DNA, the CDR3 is TGTGCCAGCAGCTGGTTGGCCGGGGGGGCCCACAATGAGCAGTTCTTC.

The CDR3 spells CASSYGGLEGEKLFF. CDR3 nucleotides: TGTGCCAGCAGTTACGGAGGCTTGGAGGGGGAAAAACTGTTTTTT. The rearrangement links TRBV6-5 to TRBJ1-4, with a weak D call TRBD1 (5 bases). This CDR3 contains 15 residues. V was trimmed by 2 bases and J by 8 bases, leaving 15 bases between them. Germline V CDR1 and CDR2: MNHEY, SVGAGI.

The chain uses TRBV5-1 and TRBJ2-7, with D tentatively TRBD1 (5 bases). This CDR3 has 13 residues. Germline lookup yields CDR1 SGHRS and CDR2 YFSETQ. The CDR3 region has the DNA TGTGCCAGCAGCTGGGGCGGCTCCTACGAGCAGTACGTC. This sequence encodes CASSWGGSYEQYV.

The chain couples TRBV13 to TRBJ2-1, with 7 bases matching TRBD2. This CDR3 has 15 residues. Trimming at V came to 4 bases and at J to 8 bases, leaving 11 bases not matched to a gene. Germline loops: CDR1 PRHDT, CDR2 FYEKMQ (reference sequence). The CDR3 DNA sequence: TGTGCCAGCAGCTCCAAAATCGGGGGGTGGGATGAGCAGTTCTTC. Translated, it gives CASSSKIGGWDEQFF.

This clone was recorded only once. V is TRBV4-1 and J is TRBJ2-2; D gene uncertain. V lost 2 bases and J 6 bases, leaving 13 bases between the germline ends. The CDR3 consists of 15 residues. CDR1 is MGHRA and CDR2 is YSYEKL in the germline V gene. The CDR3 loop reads CASSQPTFRAGELFF. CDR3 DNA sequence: TGCGCCAGCAGCCAACCCACATTTCGGGCCGGGGAGCTGTTTTTT.

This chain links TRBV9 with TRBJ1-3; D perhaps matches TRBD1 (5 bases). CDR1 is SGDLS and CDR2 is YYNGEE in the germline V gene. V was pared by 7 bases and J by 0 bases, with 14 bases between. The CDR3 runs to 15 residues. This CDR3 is CASAQTALSGNTIYF. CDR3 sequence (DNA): TGTGCCAGCGCTCAGACAGCCCTCTCTGGAAACACCATATATTTT.

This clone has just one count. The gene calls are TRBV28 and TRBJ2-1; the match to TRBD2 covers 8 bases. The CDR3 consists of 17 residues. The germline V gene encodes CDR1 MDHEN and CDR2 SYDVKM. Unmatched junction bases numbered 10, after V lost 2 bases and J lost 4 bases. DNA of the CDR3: TGTGCCAGCAGTTTACCCACAGCGGGGGTAAGATACAATGAGCAGTTCTTC. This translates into CASSLPTAGVRYNEQFF.

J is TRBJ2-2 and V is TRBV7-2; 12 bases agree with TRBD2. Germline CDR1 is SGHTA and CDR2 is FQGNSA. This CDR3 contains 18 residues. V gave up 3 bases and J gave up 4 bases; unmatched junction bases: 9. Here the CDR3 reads CASSFTTSGGRPTGELFF. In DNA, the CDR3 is TGTGCCAGCAGCTTCACGACTAGCGGGGGCCGCCCCACCGGGGAGCTGTTTTTT. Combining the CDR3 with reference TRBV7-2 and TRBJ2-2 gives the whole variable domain GAGVSQSPSNKVTEKGKDVELRCDPISGHTALYWYRQSLGQGLEFLIYFQGNSAPDKSGLPSDRFSAERTGGSVSTLTIQRTQQEDSAVYLCASSFTTSGGRPTGELFFGEGSRLTVL.

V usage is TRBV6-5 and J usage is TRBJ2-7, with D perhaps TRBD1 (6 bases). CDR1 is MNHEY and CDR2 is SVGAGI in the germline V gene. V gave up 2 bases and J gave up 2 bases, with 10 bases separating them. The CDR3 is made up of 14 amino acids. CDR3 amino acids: CASSYGTPTYEQYF. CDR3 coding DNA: TGTGCCAGCAGTTACGGGACACCTACCTACGAGCAGTACTTC.

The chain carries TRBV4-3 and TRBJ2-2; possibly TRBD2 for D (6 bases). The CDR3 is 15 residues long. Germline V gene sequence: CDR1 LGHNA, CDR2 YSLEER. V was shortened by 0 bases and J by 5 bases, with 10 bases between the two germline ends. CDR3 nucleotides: TGCGCCAGCAGCCAAGAATGGGACTCTACCGGGGAGCTGTTTTTT. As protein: CASSQEWDSTGELFF.

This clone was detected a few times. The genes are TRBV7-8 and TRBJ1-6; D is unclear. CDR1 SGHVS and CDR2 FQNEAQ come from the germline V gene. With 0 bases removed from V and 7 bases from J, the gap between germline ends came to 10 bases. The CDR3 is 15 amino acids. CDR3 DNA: TGTGCCAGCAGCTTAGCTTGGGATCTAAATTCACCCCTCCACTTT. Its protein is CASSLAWDLNSPLHF.

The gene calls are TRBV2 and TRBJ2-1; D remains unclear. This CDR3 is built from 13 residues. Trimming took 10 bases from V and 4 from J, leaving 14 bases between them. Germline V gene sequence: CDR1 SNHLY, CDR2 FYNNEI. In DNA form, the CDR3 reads TGTGCCACCTCATTCTCGACGTACAATGAGCAGTTCTTC. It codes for CATSFSTYNEQFF. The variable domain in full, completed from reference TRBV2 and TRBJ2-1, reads EPEVTQTPSHQVTQMGQEVILRCVPISNHLYFYWYRQILGQKVEFLVSFYNNEISEKSEIFDDQFSVERPDGSNFTLKIRSTKLEDSAMYFCATSFSTYNEQFFGPGTRLTVL.

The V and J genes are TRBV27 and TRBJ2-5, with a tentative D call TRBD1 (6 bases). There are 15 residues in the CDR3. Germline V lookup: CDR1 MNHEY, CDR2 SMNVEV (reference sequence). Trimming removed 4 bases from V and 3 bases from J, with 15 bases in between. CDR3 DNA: TGTGCCAGCAGTTCCTACTCGGACAGTGAAGAGACCCAGTACTTC. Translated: CASSSYSDSEETQYF.

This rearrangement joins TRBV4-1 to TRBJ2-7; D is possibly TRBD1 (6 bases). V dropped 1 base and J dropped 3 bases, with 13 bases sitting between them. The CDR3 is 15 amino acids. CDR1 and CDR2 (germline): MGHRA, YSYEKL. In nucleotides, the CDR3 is TGCGCCAGCAGCCAAGTAGGGGGATCCGGCTACGAGCAGTACTTC. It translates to CASSQVGGSGYEQYF.